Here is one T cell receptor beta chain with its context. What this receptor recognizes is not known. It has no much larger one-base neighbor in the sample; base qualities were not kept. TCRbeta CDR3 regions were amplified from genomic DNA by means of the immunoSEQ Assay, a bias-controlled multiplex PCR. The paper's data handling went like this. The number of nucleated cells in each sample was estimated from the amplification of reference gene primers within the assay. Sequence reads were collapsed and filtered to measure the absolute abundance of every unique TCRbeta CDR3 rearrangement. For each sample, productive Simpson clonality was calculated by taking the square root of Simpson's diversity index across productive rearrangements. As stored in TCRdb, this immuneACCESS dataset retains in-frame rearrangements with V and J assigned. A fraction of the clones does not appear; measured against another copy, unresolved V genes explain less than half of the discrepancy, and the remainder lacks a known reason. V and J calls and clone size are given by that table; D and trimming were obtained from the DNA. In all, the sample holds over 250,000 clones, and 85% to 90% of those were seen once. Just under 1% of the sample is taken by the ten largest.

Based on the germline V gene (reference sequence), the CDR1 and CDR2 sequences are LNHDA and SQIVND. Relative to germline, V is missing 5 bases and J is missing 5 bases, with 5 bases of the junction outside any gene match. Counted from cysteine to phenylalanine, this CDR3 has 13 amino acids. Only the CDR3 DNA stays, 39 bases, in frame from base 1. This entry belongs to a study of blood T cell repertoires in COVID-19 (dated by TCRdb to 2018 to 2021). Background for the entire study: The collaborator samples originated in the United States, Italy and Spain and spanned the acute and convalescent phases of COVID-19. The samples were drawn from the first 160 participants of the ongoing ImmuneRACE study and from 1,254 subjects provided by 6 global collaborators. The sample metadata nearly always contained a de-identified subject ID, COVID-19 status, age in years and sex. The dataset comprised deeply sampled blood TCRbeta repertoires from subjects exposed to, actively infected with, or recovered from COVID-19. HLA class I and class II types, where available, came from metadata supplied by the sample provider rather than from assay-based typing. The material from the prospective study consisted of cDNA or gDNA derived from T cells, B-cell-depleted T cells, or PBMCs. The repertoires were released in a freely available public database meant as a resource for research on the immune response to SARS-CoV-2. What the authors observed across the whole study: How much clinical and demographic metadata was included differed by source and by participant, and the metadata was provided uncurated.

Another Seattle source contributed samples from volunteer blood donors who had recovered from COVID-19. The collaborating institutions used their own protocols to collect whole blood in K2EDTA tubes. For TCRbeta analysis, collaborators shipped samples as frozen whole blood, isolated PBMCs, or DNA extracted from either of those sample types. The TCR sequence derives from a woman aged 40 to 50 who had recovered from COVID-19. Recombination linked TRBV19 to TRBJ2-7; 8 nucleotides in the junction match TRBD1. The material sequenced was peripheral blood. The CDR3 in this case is CASSVGTGNEQYF. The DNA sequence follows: TGTGCCAGTAGTGTTGGGACAGGCAACGAGCAGTACTTC.